Reported below is one TCR beta chain. What this receptor recognizes is not known. Base-call qualities are not available, and no considerably larger clone is one nucleotide away. This entry comes from a study of blood T cell repertoires in COVID-19 (dated by TCRdb to the early 2020s). In terms of the full investigation: Samples from collaborators originated in the United States, Italy and Spain and spanned both the acute and convalescent phases of COVID-19. The prospective study material was composed of cDNA or gDNA derived from T cells, B-cell-depleted T cells, or PBMCs. The dataset comprised deeply sampled blood TCRbeta repertoires from subjects exposed to, actively infected with, or recovered from COVID-19. Sample metadata almost always included a de-identified subject ID, COVID-19 status, age in years and sex. Samples were obtained from the ongoing ImmuneRACE study (first 160 participants) and from roughly 1,300 subjects provided by 6 global collaborators. Where available, HLA class I and class II types were obtained from metadata supplied by the sample provider rather than from assay-based typing. A freely available public database, intended as a resource for researchers studying the immune response to SARS-CoV-2, is where the repertoires were released. The investigation overall reported the following: The quantity of clinical and demographic metadata differed by source and by participant and was supplied without curation.

Including the terminal cysteine and phenylalanine, the CDR3 comprises 13 residues. The only DNA kept is the CDR3, 39 bases in frame from the first base. In the germline V gene, CDR1 corresponds to SNHLY and CDR2 to FYNNEI. Trimming removed 7 bases from V and 1 base from J, leaving 8 bases between the germline ends. TCRbeta CDR3 regions were amplified from genomic DNA by means of the immunoSEQ Assay, a bias-controlled multiplex PCR. The paper's processing steps were these. Within the assay, amplification of reference gene primers was used to estimate how many nucleated cells each sample contained. To quantify the absolute abundance of each unique TCRbeta CDR3 rearrangement, sequence reads were collapsed and filtered. For each sample, productive Simpson clonality was calculated as the square root of Simpson's diversity index across productive rearrangements. TCRdb obtained this table from immuneACCESS and retained in-frame rearrangements with V and J assigned. These tables miss some clones; where compared with another copy, unresolved V genes account for less than half of the shortfall, and the remainder is unexplained. The V and J calls and the clone size are those of that table, but D and trimming were determined from the DNA. The sample has under 300,000 clones on record, approximately 83% of them singletons. The top ten clonotypes cover about 2% of the sample.

A second Seattle source provided samples from volunteer blood donors who had recovered from COVID-19. Each collaborating institution followed its own protocols to collect whole blood in K2EDTA tubes. Collaborator samples were shipped for TCRbeta analysis as frozen whole blood, isolated PBMCs, or DNA extracted from either sample type. The TCR was taken from a man aged 25-45 years who had recovered from COVID-19. The sequence links TRBV2 to TRBJ1-5; the D gene identity is not certain. The sequencing input was peripheral blood. The DNA reads TGTGCCAGCACCAGGCTAAGCAATCAGCCCCAGCATTTT. Its coded protein is CASTRLSNQPQHF.